The rows below give T cell receptor beta chains drawn from one sample of a study of PD-1 blockade in classical Hodgkin lymphoma. TCRdb keeps only in-frame clones here, not all; method: immunoSEQ multiplex PCR. The sample lists approximately 25,000 clones; about 83% were seen once. Material: CD4+ T cells from blood, obtained at baseline. The receptor set was obtained from a human donor with classical Hodgkin lymphoma. Both conserved end residues are part of each CDR3.

len: 13
v_gene: TRBV7-2
CDR3aa: CASSLVGGEAQYF

len: 15
v_gene: TRBV6-6
CDR3aa: CASRGLGQATYEQYF

len: 12
v_gene: TRBV7-6
CDR3aa: CASSLTEGGYTF

len: 15
v_gene: TRBV9
CDR3aa: CASSVGGPGNQPQHF

len: 11
v_gene: TRBV29-1
CDR3aa: CSVKVPGQVFF

len: 13
v_gene: TRBV5-1
CDR3aa: CASSLDVNTEAFF

len: 14
v_gene: TRBV6-6
CDR3aa: CASSYSSGSYEQYF

len: 12
v_gene: TRBV5-1
CDR3aa: CASSQPNTEAFF

len: 17
v_gene: TRBV28
CDR3aa: CASTTLRTSGEWNEQFF

len: 13
v_gene: TRBV11-3
CDR3aa: CASSLGGYGEQYF

len: 15
v_gene: TRBV5-1
CDR3aa: CASSLGLSASDGYTF

len: 12
v_gene: TRBV29-1
CDR3aa: CSVVGLQETQYF

len: 13
v_gene: TRBV5-1
CDR3aa: CASSVGQGEKLFF

len: 13
v_gene: TRBV19
CDR3aa: CASRPSDRYEQYF

len: 14
v_gene: TRBV6-1
CDR3aa: CASSEGPVNYEQYF

len: 15
v_gene: TRBV5-5
CDR3aa: CASSGAPGGEETQYF

len: 13
v_gene: TRBV6-5
CDR3aa: CASTGGVGQPQHF

len: 13
v_gene: TRBV5-1
CDR3aa: CASSFSGEDYPFF

len: 14
v_gene: TRBV6-6
CDR3aa: CASKGTSGSYEQYF

len: 14
v_gene: TRBV19
CDR3aa: CASSRTGLHSPLHF

len: 17
v_gene: TRBV9
CDR3aa: CASSVANSAGEQGSLHF

len: 14
v_gene: TRBV19
CDR3aa: CASRGTGTNQPQHF

len: 12
v_gene: TRBV10-3
CDR3aa: CASVDFNSPLHF

len: 16
v_gene: TRBV5-5
CDR3aa: CASSLSLAGLADTQYF

len: 12
v_gene: TRBV29-1
CDR3aa: CSVRDTDQPQHF

len: 14
v_gene: TRBV7-3
CDR3aa: CASSKGDSRNEQFF

len: 13
v_gene: TRBV6-6
CDR3aa: CASRSGHTDTQYF

len: 14
v_gene: TRBV7-2
CDR3aa: CASSFGTMNTEAFF

len: 16
v_gene: TRBV19
CDR3aa: CASRRDGGGTGSPLHF

len: 13
v_gene: TRBV30
CDR3aa: CAWSGGGGYGYTF

len: 18
v_gene: TRBV5-5
CDR3aa: CASSLAPGASSYNSPLHF

len: 15
v_gene: TRBV28
CDR3aa: CASNIYGGATDTQYF

len: 15
v_gene: TRBV18
CDR3aa: CASSREQGGGEKLFF

len: 13
v_gene: TRBV30
CDR3aa: CAWSVSGRQPQHF

len: 16
v_gene: TRBV15
CDR3aa: CATSRDLTALGNTIYF

len: 17
v_gene: TRBV4-3
CDR3aa: CASSLLGASGMRTEAFF

len: 13
v_gene: TRBV7-3
CDR3aa: CASSLTLNQPQHF

len: 13
v_gene: TRBV7-8
CDR3aa: CASKTTENQPQHF

len: 16
v_gene: TRBV4-2
CDR3aa: CASSQGEVKPTNGYTF

len: 13
v_gene: TRBV6-5
CDR3aa: CASGGLRRGEQFF